Below are 8 T cell receptor beta chains sequenced from a single sample in a study of cytomegalovirus exposure and HLA in healthy donors. The PCR used 60 Vbeta and 13 Jbeta primers. The repertoire was sequenced with immunoSEQ multiplex PCR; TCRdb's copy has only in-frame clones and lacks some. The table has 150,000 to 200,000 clones, roughly 85% seen once; the top ten hold roughly 10%. Sequencing was done on a sample of PBMCs. These receptors all come from a man aged 18 to 35 in good health and CMV-seropositive.

The chain combines TRBV18 with TRBJ1-4; the D is unclear. Germline V gene data show CDR1 as KGHSH and CDR2 as LQKENI. V gave up 4 bases and J gave up 0 bases, with 12 bases separating them. The CDR3 sequence is 16 residues long. The CDR3, as DNA: TGTGCCAGCTCACGCAATCCTTTAGCAACTAATGAAAAACTGTTTTTT. Protein product: CASSRNPLATNEKLFF.

The rearrangement joins TRBV6-6 to TRBJ2-1; D remains unclear. Germline values: CDR1 MNHNY, CDR2 SVGAGI (reference sequence). The CDR3 totals 13 residues. V was clipped by 3 bases and J by 8 bases, with 11 bases between them. CDR3 amino acids: CASSYSVGDEQFF. The CDR3 nucleotides are TGTGCCAGCAGTTATTCTGTGGGCGATGAGCAGTTCTTC.

V usage is TRBV15 and J usage is TRBJ1-2; D is possibly TRBD1 (6 bases). Looked up from germline, CDR1 is LNHNV and CDR2 is YYDKDF (reference sequence). Trimming took 1 base from V and 3 from J, leaving 12 bases between them. CDR3 length equals 15 residues. The CDR3 DNA reads TGTGCCACCAGCAGAGGGACAGTCCAATACTATGGCTACACCTTC. Its translation: CATSRGTVQYYGYTF.

The gene calls are TRBV30 and TRBJ1-2; 11 bases line up with TRBD1. CDR3 length equals 15 residues. From germline, CDR1 is GTSNPN and CDR2 SVGIG (reference sequence). The chain's CDR3 is CAGWTGGAGGDGYTF. In DNA form, the CDR3 reads TGTGCGGGTTGGACAGGGGGCGCGGGAGGTGATGGCTACACCTTC.

The rearrangement joins TRBV5-6 to TRBJ1-2; D call uncertain. Trimming took 1 base from V and 2 from J, leaving 6 bases between them. Germline V CDR1 and CDR2: SGHDT, YYEEEE. This CDR3 is built from 13 residues. The CDR3 region is CASSLPGNYGYTF. DNA of the CDR3: TGTGCCAGCAGCTTGCCGGGGAACTATGGCTACACCTTC.

The chain recombines TRBV5-1 with TRBJ1-1; no firm D call. The germline V gene has CDR1 SGHRS and CDR2 YFSETQ. Trimming took 2 bases from V and 3 from J, leaving 11 bases between them. This CDR3 is 14 amino acids long. The CDR3 loop reads CASSFEGRDTEAFF. CDR3 sequence (DNA): TGCGCCAGCAGCTTTGAGGGTAGAGACACTGAAGCTTTCTTT.

The rearrangement links TRBV5-1 to TRBJ1-2; TRBD1 is a possible D gene (6 bases). Per the germline V gene, CDR1 is SGHRS and CDR2 is YFSETQ. The CDR3 runs to 15 residues. Trimming pared 6 bases from V and 0 bases from J, leaving 15 bases between. CDR3 DNA: TGCGCCAGCACCCCCGGGACACAACCTAACTATGGCTACACCTTC. As protein: CASTPGTQPNYGYTF.

The chain employs TRBV5-1 and TRBJ2-7; D possibly corresponds to TRBD2 (6 bases). V shed 0 bases and J shed 7 bases, with 11 bases lying between them. Germline-derived CDR1 and CDR2 are SGHRS and YFSETQ. CDR3 size: 13 residues. CDR3 nucleotide sequence: TGCGCCAGCAGCTTGGAGGGCGCGGGAGAGCAGTACTTC. Encoded protein: CASSLEGAGEQYF.